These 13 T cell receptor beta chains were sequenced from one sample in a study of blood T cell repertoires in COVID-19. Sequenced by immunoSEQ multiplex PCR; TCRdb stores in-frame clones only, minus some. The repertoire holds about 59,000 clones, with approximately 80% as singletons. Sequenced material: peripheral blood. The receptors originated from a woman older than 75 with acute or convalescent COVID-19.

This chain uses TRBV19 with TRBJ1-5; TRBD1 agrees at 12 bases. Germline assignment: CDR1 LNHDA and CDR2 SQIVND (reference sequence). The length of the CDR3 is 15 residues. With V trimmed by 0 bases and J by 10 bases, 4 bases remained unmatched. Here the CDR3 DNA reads TGTGCCAGTAGTATAGAGACGGGACAGGGGGCTCCCCAGCATTTT. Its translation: CASSIETGQGAPQHF.

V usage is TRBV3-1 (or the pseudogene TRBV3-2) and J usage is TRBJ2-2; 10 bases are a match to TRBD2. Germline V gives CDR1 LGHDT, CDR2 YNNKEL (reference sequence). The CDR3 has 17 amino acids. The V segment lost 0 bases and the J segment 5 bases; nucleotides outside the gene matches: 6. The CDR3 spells CASSQDRLAGETGELFF. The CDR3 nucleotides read TGTGCCAGCAGCCAAGATCGTCTAGCGGGAGAAACCGGGGAGCTGTTTTTT.

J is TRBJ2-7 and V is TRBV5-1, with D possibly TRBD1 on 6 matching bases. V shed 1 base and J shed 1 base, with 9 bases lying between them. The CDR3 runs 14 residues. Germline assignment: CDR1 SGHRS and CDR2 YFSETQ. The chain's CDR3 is CASSLRQESYEQYF. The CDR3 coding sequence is TGCGCCAGCAGCTTGAGACAGGAGTCCTACGAGCAGTACTTC.

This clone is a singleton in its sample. The CDR3 protein is CASSILAGGAYNEQFF. CDR3 coding DNA: TGTGCCAGTAGTATCTTAGCGGGGGGTGCCTACAATGAGCAGTTCTTC. The V gene is TRBV19, the J gene TRBJ2-1; 10 bases are shared with TRBD2. From germline, CDR1 is LNHDA and CDR2 SQIVND (reference sequence). This CDR3 is built from 16 residues. With 3 bases clipped from V and 2 bases from J, the junction kept 4 bases outside the gene matches.

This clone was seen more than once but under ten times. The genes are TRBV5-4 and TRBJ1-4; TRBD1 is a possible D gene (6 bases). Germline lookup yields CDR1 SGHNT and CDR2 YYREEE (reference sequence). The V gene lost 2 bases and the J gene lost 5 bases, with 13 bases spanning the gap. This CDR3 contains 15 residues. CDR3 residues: CASSLSGGPNEKLFF. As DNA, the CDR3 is TGTGCCAGCAGCTTAAGCGGGGGCCCGAATGAAAAACTGTTTTTT.

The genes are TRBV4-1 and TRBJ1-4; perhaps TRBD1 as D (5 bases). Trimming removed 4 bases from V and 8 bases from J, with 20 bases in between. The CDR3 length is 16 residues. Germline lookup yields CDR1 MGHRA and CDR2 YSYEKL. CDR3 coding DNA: TGCGCCAGCAGCCTCAGGCCGATTGGAGGGGCCGAAAAACTGTTTTTT. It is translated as CASSLRPIGGAEKLFF.

The CDR3 region is CASSLATGGGYTF. CDR3 DNA sequence: TGTGCCAGCAGCTTGGCCACAGGGGGAGGCTACACCTTC. The chain employs TRBV5-6 and TRBJ1-2; TRBD1 matches 8 bases. The CDR3 totals 13 residues. CDR1 is SGHDT and CDR2 is YYEEEE in the germline V gene. J lost 8 bases, V lost 0 bases, and 3 bases had no gene match.

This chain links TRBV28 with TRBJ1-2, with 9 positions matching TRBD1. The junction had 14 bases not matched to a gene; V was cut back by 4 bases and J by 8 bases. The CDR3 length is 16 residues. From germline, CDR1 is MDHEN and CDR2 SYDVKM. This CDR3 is CASSSPSPTGGLGYTF. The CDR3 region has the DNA TGTGCCAGCAGTTCCCCCAGCCCGACAGGGGGATTAGGCTACACCTTC.

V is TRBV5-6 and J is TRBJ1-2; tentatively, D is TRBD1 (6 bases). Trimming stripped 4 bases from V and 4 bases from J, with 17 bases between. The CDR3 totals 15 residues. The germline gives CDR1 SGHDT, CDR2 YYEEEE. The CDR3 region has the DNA TGTGCCAGCAGCCTTGACAGGTGGATTATCTATGGCTACACCTTC. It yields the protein CASSLDRWIIYGYTF.

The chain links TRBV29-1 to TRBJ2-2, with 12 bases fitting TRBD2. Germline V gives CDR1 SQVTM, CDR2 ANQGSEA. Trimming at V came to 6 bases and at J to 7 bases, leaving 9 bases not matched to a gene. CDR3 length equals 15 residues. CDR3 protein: CSVRRTSGANGELFF. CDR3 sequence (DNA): TGCAGCGTGCGCCGGACTAGCGGGGCCAACGGGGAGCTGTTTTTT.

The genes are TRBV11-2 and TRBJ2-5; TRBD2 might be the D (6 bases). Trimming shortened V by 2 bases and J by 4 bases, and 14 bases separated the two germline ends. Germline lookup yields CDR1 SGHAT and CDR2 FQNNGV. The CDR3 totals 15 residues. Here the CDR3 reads CASSLFGGGGETQYF. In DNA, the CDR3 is TGTGCCAGCAGCTTATTCGGGGGAGGCGGAGAGACCCAGTACTTC.

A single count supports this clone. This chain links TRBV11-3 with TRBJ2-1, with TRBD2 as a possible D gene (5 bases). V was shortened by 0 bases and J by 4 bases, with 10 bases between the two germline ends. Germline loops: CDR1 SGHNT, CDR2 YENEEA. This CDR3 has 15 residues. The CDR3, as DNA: TGTGCCAGCAGCTTAGACAGCGGAGATTACAATGAGCAGTTCTTC. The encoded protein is CASSLDSGDYNEQFF.

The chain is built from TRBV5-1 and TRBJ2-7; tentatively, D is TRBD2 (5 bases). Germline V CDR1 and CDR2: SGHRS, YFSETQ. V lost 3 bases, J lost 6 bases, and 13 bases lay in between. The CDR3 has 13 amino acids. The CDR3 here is CASSYAGDSEQYF. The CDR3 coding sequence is TGCGCCAGCAGCTACGCGGGCGATTCCGAGCAGTACTTC.